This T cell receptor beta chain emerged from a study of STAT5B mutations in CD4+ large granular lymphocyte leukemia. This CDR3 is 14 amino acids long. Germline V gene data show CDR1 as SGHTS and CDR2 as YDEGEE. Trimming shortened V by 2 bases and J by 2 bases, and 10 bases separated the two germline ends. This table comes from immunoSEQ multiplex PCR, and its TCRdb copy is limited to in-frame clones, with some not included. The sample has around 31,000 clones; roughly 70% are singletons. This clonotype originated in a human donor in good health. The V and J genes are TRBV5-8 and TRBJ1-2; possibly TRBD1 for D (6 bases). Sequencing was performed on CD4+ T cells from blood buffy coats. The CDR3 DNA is TGTGCCAGCAGCTTTGAAACAGGGAACTATGGCTACACCTTC. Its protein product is CASSFETGNYGYTF.